The following is a TCR beta chain sequence with its context. The entry originates in a study of cytotoxic CD8 clonotypes in ibrutinib-treated CLL. As for the study in general: After a median of 68 months, around 15 patients stayed remitted and around twelve progressed; responses had been partial in around 25 and complete in 2.

The data were produced by immunoSEQ multiplex PCR, yet TCRdb's version contains in-frame clones alone and is incomplete. This table has over 100,000 clones, 58% appearing once. V lost 5 bases to trimming and J lost 6 bases, with 13 bases between them. The CDR3 runs 13 residues. Germline V gene data show CDR1 as SEHNR and CDR2 as FQNEAQ (reference sequence). This sequence originates from a human donor with chronic lymphocytic leukemia. The starting material was PBMCs, obtained after 24 months of ibrutinib treatment. The rearrangement uses TRBV7-9 and TRBJ1-1; weak D call: TRBD1 (5 bases). The CDR3 protein is CASSPAGAPEAFF. CDR3 DNA: TGTGCCAGCAGCCCCGCCGGGGCTCCTGAAGCTTTCTTT. Supplemented by reference TRBV7-9 and TRBJ1-1, the full variable domain reads DTGVSQNPRHKITKRGQNVTFRCDPISEHNRLYWYRQTLGQGPEFLTYFQNEAQLEKSRLLSDRFSAERPKGSFSTLEIQRTEQGDSAMYLCASSPAGAPEAFFGQGTRLTVV.